This T cell receptor beta chain was sequenced for a study of cytomegalovirus exposure and HLA in healthy donors. Points on this clone: Its antigen is unidentified.

PCR primers comprised 60 Vbeta and 13 Jbeta primers. Sequencing used immunoSEQ multiplex PCR; TCRdb keeps in-frame clones, though not all of them. The table lists 100,000 to 150,000 clones, 74% of them singletons. Regarding the study as a whole: Other equally common chains were less clonally expanded than HLA-associated TCR beta chains, a later analysis showed. Solely CMV serostatus was available to characterize immune exposure. Reports described diagnosis of cytomegalovirus status by the classifier as highly specific and sensitive. TCR beta V- and J-gene trimming, according to a later analysis, was linked to a missense DCLRE1C variant.

The specimen sequenced was PBMCs. The receptor was isolated from a man aged 40-55 years in good health and CMV-seropositive.

CDR3 sequence reads: CASSFRGNYGYTF. The CDR3 DNA sequence: TGTGCCAGCAGCTTCAGAGGGAACTATGGCTACACCTTC. The chain joins TRBV5-5 to TRBJ1-2; D is undetermined. This CDR3 is built from 13 residues. Germline V lookup: CDR1 SGHKS, CDR2 YYEKEE (reference sequence). V lost 2 bases and J 2 bases, leaving 7 bases between the germline ends.